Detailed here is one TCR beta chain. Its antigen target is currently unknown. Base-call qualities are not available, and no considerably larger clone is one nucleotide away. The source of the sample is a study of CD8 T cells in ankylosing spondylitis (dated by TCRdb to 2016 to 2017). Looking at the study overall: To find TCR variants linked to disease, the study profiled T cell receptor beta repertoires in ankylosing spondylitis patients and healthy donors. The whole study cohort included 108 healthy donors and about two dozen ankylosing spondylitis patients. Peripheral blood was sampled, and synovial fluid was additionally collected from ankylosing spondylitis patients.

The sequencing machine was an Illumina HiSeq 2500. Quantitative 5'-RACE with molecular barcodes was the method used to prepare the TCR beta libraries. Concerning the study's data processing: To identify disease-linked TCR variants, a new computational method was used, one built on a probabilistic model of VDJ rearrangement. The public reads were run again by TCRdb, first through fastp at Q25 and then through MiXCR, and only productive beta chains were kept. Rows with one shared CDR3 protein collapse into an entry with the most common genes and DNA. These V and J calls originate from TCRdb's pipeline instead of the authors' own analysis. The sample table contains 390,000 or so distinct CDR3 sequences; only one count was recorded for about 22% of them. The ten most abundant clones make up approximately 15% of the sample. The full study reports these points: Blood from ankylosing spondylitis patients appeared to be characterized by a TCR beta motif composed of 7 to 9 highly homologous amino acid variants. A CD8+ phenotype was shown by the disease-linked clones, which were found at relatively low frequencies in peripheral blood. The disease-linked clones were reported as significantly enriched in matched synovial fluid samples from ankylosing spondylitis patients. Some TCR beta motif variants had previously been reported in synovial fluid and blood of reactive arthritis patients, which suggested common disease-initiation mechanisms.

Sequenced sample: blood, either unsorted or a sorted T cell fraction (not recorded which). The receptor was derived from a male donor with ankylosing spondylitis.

The DNA reads as follows: TGTGCCAGCAGCCATCTGAGACAAACTTCTCAAGAGACCCAGTACTTC. Translated, it reads CASSHLRQTSQETQYF. Here the chain combines TRBV6-1 and TRBJ2-5, with the D segment identity uncertain. The germline ends are 19 bases apart after V is trimmed by 6 bases and J by 2 bases. The germline V gene encodes CDR1 MNHNS and CDR2 SASEGT. The CDR3 has 16 amino acids, counting the end cysteine and phenylalanine. The kept DNA is CDR3 alone, 48 bases in frame from the first base.